Listed below are T cell receptor beta chains from one sample, sequenced in a study of T-cell memory formation after mild COVID-19. TCRdb re-called the 5' RACE reads through MiXCR, storing one row per CDR3 protein. The sample has fewer than 60,000 distinct CDR3 sequences, 27% seen once; the top ten hold about 41%. Sequenced material: PBMCs or a T cell subset sorted from them (not recorded which). These receptors were collected from a man aged 18 to 29 who had mild COVID-19 (a few samples of this study predate the infection). Cell type and time point are not known. Both conserved end residues are part of each CDR3. The D gene is left open where the match is weak. Size tells how often a clone was seen (once, few, many) or the class of an expanded clone, and some rows leave it out.

size	J	V	D	CDR3	DNA
few	TRBJ2-3	TRBV7-2	NA	CASSYKGFADTQYF	TGTGCCAGCAGCTACAAGGGTTTTGCAGATACGCAGTATTTT
NA	TRBJ2-7	TRBV7-8	TRBD1	CASSFDRVGYEQYF	TGTGCCAGCAGCTTTGACAGGGTAGGCTACGAGCAGTACTTC
many	TRBJ2-3	TRBV4-3	TRBD2	CASSQTPSSGGPQYF	TGCGCCAGCAGCCAAACCCCGTCAAGCGGGGGGCCGCAGTATTTT
many	TRBJ2-2	TRBV7-9	NA	CAYGDANTGELFF	TGTGCATATGGAGACGCGAACACCGGGGAGCTGTTTTTT
NA	TRBJ1-1	TRBV24-1	NA	CATSDALQVEAFF	TGTGCCACCAGTGACGCACTACAGGTAGAAGCTTTCTTT
few	TRBJ2-1	TRBV7-9	TRBD2	CASSPPGLHNEQFF	TGTGCCAGCAGCCCTCCGGGACTACACAATGAGCAGTTCTTC
NA	TRBJ2-1	TRBV12-3/TRBV12-4	NA	CASSLARGANEQFF	TGTGCCAGCAGTTTAGCGCGAGGGGCTAATGAGCAGTTCTTC
many	TRBJ2-3	TRBV20-1	TRBD2	CSAKMGGGASDTQYF	TGCAGTGCTAAAATGGGCGGGGGGGCATCAGATACGCAGTATTTT
few	TRBJ1-2	TRBV12-3/TRBV12-4	NA	CASSPRETYGYTF	TGTGCCAGCAGTCCTAGGGAAACCTATGGCTACACCTTC
NA	TRBJ2-3	TRBV3-1	TRBD2	CASSQLAGGSTDTQYF	TGTGCCAGCAGCCAACTAGCGGGGGGTAGCACAGATACGCAGTATTTT
NA	TRBJ2-1	TRBV9	TRBD2	CASSVASGGSYNEQFF	TGTGCCAGCAGCGTCGCCAGCGGGGGATCCTACAATGAGCAGTTCTTC
few	TRBJ2-1	TRBV7-9	NA	CAFRDLGNNEQFF	TGTGCCTTCCGGGACTTGGGTAATAATGAGCAGTTCTTC
few	TRBJ2-2	TRBV7-2	TRBD1	CASTTGGAYTGELFF	TGTGCCAGCACCACAGGGGGCGCGTACACCGGGGAGCTGTTTTTT
few	TRBJ2-5	TRBV12-3/TRBV12-4	NA	CASRPAPTEETQYF	TGTGCCAGCAGACCAGCCCCGACAGAGGAGACCCAGTACTTC
many	TRBJ2-3	TRBV9	NA	CASSVGEVVLNTDTQYF	TGTGCCAGCAGCGTAGGCGAGGTGGTTTTGAACACAGATACGCAGTATTTT
once	TRBJ1-5	TRBV6-2/TRBV6-3	NA	CASSHRVPPQHF	TGTGCCAGCAGCCACAGGGTCCCGCCCCAGCATTTT
NA	TRBJ2-3	TRBV12-3/TRBV12-4	NA	CASSLSPRDTQYF	TGTGCCAGCAGTTTGAGCCCTCGGGATACGCAGTATTTT
NA	TRBJ2-4	TRBV12-3/TRBV12-4	TRBD1	CASSLGQGPKNIQYF	TGTGCCAGCAGCTTGGGACAGGGACCCAAAAACATTCAGTACTTC
few	TRBJ2-1	TRBV20-1	TRBD2	CSARGGTSAYNEQFF	TGCAGTGCTAGAGGAGGGACTAGCGCCTACAATGAGCAGTTCTTC
few	TRBJ2-6	TRBV20-1	TRBD1	CSATGTGGSGANVLTF	TGCAGTGCTACCGGGACAGGAGGCTCTGGGGCCAACGTCCTGACTTTC
many	TRBJ2-3	TRBV11-2	TRBD2	CASSPFPGGSSTDTQYF	TGTGCCAGCAGCCCTTTTCCGGGGGGGTCTAGCACAGATACGCAGTATTTT
few	TRBJ1-5	TRBV4-2	NA	CASSPADGGSNQPQHF	TGTGCCAGCAGCCCCGCGGACGGGGGGAGCAATCAGCCCCAGCATTTT
NA	TRBJ2-3	TRBV6-6	TRBD1	CASSDRTGDPDTQYF	TGTGCCAGCAGTGACCGGACAGGGGATCCAGATACGCAGTATTTT
many	TRBJ2-3	TRBV5-1	TRBD2	CASSLELSGLADSTDTQYF	TGCGCCAGCAGCTTGGAGCTTTCGGGACTAGCGGATAGCACAGATACGCAGTATTTT
many	TRBJ2-2	TRBV12-3/TRBV12-4	TRBD1	CASSFVGGAGELFF	TGTGCCAGCAGTTTCGTAGGGGGCGCCGGGGAGCTGTTTTTT
few	TRBJ2-7	TRBV11-2	NA	CASSLGRVEQYF	TGTGCCAGCAGCTTAGGAAGGGTCGAGCAGTACTTC
few	TRBJ2-3	TRBV2	TRBD2	CASSLTSGGRTDTQYF	TGTGCCAGCAGCCTGACTAGCGGGGGGCGCACAGATACGCAGTATTTT
NA	TRBJ2-7	TRBV29-1	NA	CSVVAQVDYEQYF	TGCAGCGTTGTGGCCCAAGTGGACTACGAGCAGTACTTC
NA	TRBJ2-3	TRBV12-3/TRBV12-4	NA	CASSLAGFPPDTQYF	TGTGCCAGCAGTTTAGCGGGATTCCCTCCTGATACGCAGTATTTT
NA	TRBJ2-2	TRBV24-1	NA	CATSPGTTNTGELFF	TGTGCCACTTCTCCCGGGACAACGAACACCGGGGAGCTGTTTTTT
NA	TRBJ1-1	TRBV29-1	TRBD1	CSVGQGATEAFF	TGCAGCGTCGGACAGGGGGCAACTGAAGCTTTCTTT
NA	TRBJ2-3	TRBV9	NA	CASSLRDFPTDTQYF	TGTGCCAGCAGCCTCCGGGACTTCCCCACAGATACGCAGTATTTT
NA	TRBJ2-1	TRBV6-2/TRBV6-3	NA	CASSYEVSEQFF	TGTGCCAGCAGTTACGAAGTCTCCGAGCAGTTCTTC
many	TRBJ2-1	TRBV28	NA	CASSRGTEQFF	TGTGCCAGCAGCCGCGGGACAGAGCAGTTCTTC
NA	TRBJ2-2	TRBV20-1	TRBD1	CSARETPIRDSPTGELFF	TGCAGTGCTAGAGAGACTCCAATCCGGGACAGCCCCACCGGGGAGCTGTTTTTT
few	TRBJ2-3	TRBV28	TRBD2	CASSSRLAGVRGTQYF	TGTGCCAGCAGTTCACGACTAGCGGGGGTTCGTGGTACGCAGTATTTT
NA	TRBJ2-5	TRBV13	NA	CASSLLDSKETQYF	TGTGCCAGCAGCCTCCTAGACAGCAAAGAGACCCAGTACTTC
NA	TRBJ2-7	TRBV10-3	NA	CAISESTAPGYEQYF	TGTGCCATCAGTGAGTCAACGGCCCCAGGCTACGAGCAGTACTTC
NA	TRBJ2-5	TRBV6-2/TRBV6-3	NA	CASSYRSGPTRQETQYF	TGTGCCAGCAGTTACAGGAGTGGCCCAACTAGACAAGAGACCCAGTACTTC
NA	TRBJ2-5	TRBV2	NA	CASIRQGETQYF	TGTGCCAGCATACGCCAGGGGGAGACCCAGTACTTC
few	TRBJ2-3	TRBV6-5	NA	CASSLWQSVDTQYF	TGTGCCAGCAGCCTGTGGCAAAGTGTGGATACGCAGTATTTT
few	TRBJ2-6	TRBV6-6	TRBD2	CASSPWTSGGGSGANVLTF	TGTGCCAGCAGTCCCTGGACTAGCGGGGGGGGCTCTGGGGCCAACGTCCTGACTTTC
NA	TRBJ1-6	TRBV6-2/TRBV6-3	NA	CAPRPGPPAPLHF	TGTGCCCCCCGGCCCGGACCTCCGGCACCCCTCCACTTT
NA	TRBJ2-3	TRBV2	TRBD2	CASKGTSGGTDTQYF	TGTGCCAGCAAGGGGACTAGCGGGGGGACAGATACGCAGTATTTT
NA	TRBJ2-1	TRBV6-1	NA	CASSEGTNNEQFF	TGTGCCAGCAGTGAGGGGACCAACAATGAGCAGTTCTTC
once	TRBJ1-1	TRBV5-1	NA	CASSLTGTIMNTEAFF	TGCGCCAGCAGCTTGACAGGGACCATCATGAACACTGAAGCTTTCTTT
NA	TRBJ1-1	TRBV7-9	NA	CASSWSVVQPNTEAFF	TGTGCCAGCAGCTGGAGTGTTGTGCAGCCCAACACTGAAGCTTTCTTT
few	TRBJ2-7	TRBV4-2	NA	CASRRYEQYF	TGTGCCAGCAGACGCTACGAGCAGTACTTC
few	TRBJ2-5	TRBV7-9	NA	CASRKKETQYF	TGTGCCAGCAGAAAGAAAGAGACCCAGTACTTC
few	TRBJ2-6	TRBV5-1	NA	CASSLGSGANVLTF	TGCGCCAGCAGCTTGGGATCTGGGGCCAACGTCCTGACTTTC
NA	TRBJ1-6	TRBV6-6	NA	CASSSHQTPYNSPLHF	TGTGCCAGCAGTTCCCATCAGACTCCCTATAATTCACCCCTCCACTTT
medium-sized	TRBJ2-3	TRBV29-1	NA	CSVGISGRTDTQYF	TGCAGCGTTGGAATTAGCGGAAGGACAGATACGCAGTATTTT
few	TRBJ2-2	TRBV3-1	NA	CASSQAHRVTGELFF	TGTGCCAGCAGCCAAGCCCACAGGGTTACCGGGGAGCTGTTTTTT
few	TRBJ2-3	TRBV30	TRBD2	CAWSVRDYRSPDTQYF	TGTGCCTGGAGTGTACGGGACTACCGGTCACCCGATACGCAGTATTTT
medium-sized	TRBJ2-3	TRBV6-2/TRBV6-3	NA	CASSLTSTDTQYF	TGTGCCAGCAGTTTGACTAGCACAGATACGCAGTATTTT
NA	TRBJ2-7	TRBV4-1	TRBD1	CASSLNPDRTYEQYF	TGCGCCAGCAGCCTTAACCCGGACAGGACCTACGAGCAGTACTTC
NA	TRBJ1-6	TRBV11-2	NA	CASLTPDSPLHF	TGTGCCAGCCTTACCCCGGACTCACCCCTCCACTTT